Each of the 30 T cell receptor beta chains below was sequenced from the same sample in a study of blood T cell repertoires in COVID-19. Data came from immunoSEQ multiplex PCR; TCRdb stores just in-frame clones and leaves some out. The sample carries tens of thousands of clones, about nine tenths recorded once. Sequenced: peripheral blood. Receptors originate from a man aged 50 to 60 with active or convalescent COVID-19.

CDR3 in DNA: TGTGCCAGCAGCGCTGGGGGCGCGAGCACAGATACGCAGTATTTT. It is translated as CASSAGGASTDTQYF. The genes are TRBV6-5 and TRBJ2-3, with D maybe TRBD1 (6 bases). Trimming took off 6 bases at V and 0 bases at J, with 13 bases between the two ends. The CDR3 has 15 amino acids. The germline CDR1 and CDR2 sequences are MNHEY and SVGAGI.

As DNA, the CDR3 is TGCAGCGTTGGCGTACAGGGGAAGTCCTACGAGCAGTACTTC. Its translation: CSVGVQGKSYEQYF. This rearrangement joins TRBV29-1 to TRBJ2-7; 7 nucleotides agree with TRBD1. With 4 bases clipped from V and 1 base from J, the junction kept 7 bases outside the gene matches. The CDR3 is made up of 14 amino acids. Looked up from germline, CDR1 is SQVTM and CDR2 is ANQGSEA.

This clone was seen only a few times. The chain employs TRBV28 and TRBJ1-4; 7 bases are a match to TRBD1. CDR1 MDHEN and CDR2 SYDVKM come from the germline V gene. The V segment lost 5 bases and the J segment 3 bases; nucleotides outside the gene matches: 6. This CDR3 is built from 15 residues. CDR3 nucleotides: TGTGCCAGCAGTGATCAACAGGGGCCTAATGAAAAACTGTTTTTT. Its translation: CASSDQQGPNEKLFF.

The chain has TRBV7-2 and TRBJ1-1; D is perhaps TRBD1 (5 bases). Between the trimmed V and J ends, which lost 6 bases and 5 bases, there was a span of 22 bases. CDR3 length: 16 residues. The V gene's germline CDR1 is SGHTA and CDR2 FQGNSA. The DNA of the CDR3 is TGTGCCAGCAGTATCCCCAATAAAGGGGCGAGTACTGAAGCTTTCTTT. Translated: CASSIPNKGASTEAFF.

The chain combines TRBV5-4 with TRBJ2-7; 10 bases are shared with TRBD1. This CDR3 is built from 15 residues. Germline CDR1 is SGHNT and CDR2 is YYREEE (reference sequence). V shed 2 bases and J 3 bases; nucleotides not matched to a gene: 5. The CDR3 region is CASSLPGQGLYEQYF. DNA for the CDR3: TGTGCCAGCAGCTTACCGGGACAGGGGCTCTACGAGCAGTACTTC.

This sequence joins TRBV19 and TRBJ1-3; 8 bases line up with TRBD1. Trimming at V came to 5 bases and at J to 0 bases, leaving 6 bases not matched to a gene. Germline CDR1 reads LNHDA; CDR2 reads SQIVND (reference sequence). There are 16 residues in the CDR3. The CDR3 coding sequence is TGTGCCAGTAGTGCACTAGGGACAGGCTCTGGAAACACCATATATTTT. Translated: CASSALGTGSGNTIYF.

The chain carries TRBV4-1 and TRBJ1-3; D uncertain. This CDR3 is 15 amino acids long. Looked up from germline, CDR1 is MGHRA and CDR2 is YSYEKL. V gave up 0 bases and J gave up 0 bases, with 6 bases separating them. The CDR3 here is CASSQERISGNTIYF. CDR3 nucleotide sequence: TGCGCCAGCAGCCAAGAGAGGATCTCTGGAAACACCATATATTTT.

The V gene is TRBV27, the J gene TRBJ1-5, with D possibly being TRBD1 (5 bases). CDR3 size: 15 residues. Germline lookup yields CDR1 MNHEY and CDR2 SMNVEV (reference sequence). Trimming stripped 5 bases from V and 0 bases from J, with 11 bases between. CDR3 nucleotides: TGTGCCAGCAGTCGGACATTTAATAGCAATCAGCCCCAGCATTTT. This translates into CASSRTFNSNQPQHF.

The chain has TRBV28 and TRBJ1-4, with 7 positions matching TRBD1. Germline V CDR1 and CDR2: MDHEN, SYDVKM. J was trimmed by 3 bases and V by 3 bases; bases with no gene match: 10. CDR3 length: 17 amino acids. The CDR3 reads CASSFTGVEGANEKLFF. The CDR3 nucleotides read TGTGCCAGCAGTTTTACAGGGGTAGAGGGGGCTAATGAAAAACTGTTTTTT.

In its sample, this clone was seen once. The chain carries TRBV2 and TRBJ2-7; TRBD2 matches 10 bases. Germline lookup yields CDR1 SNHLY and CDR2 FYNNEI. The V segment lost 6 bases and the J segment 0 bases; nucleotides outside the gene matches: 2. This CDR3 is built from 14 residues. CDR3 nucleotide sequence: TGTGCCAGCAGAGCTAGCGGGAGCTCCTACGAGCAGTACTTC. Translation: CASRASGSSYEQYF.

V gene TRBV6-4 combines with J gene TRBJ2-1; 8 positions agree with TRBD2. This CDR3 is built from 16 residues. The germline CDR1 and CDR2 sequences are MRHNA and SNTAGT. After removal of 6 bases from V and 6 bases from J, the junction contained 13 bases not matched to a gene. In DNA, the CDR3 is TGTGCCAGCAGCGTCCGCGTCGGACTAGCTCTCAATGAGCAGTTCTTC. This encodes CASSVRVGLALNEQFF.

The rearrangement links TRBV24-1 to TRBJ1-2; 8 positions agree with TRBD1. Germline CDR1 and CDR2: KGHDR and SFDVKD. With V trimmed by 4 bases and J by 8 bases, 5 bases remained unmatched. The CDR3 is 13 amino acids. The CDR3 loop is CATSELTGEGYTF. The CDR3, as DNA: TGTGCCACCAGTGAGTTGACAGGGGAGGGCTACACCTTC.

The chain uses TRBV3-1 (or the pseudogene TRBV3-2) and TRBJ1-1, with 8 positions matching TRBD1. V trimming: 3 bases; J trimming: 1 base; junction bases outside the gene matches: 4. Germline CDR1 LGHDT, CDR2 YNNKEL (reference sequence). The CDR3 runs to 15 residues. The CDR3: CASSHGQGANTEAFF. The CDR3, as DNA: TGTGCCAGCAGCCACGGACAGGGTGCGAACACTGAAGCTTTCTTT.

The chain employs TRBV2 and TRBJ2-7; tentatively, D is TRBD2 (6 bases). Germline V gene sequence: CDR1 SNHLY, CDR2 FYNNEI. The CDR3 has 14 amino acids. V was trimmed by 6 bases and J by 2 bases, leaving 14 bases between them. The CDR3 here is CASRVSGSTYEQYF. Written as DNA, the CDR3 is TGTGCCAGCAGAGTTAGCGGATCTACCTACGAGCAGTACTTC.

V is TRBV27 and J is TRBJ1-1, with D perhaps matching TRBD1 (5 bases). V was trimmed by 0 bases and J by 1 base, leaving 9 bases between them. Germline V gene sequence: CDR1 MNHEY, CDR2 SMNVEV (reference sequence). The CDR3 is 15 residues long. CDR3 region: CASSLSPRANTEAFF. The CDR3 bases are TGTGCCAGCAGTTTATCACCCAGGGCGAACACTGAAGCTTTCTTT.

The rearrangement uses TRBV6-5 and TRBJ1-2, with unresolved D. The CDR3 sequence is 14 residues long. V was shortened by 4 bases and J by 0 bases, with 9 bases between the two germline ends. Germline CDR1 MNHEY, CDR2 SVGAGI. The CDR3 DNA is TGTGCCAGCAGTTTCCGGGTCTCTAACTATGGCTACACCTTC. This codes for CASSFRVSNYGYTF.

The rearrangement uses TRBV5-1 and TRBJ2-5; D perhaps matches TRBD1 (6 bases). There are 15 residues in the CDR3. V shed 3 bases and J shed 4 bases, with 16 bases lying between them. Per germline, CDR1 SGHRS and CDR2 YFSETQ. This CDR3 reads CASSSGRAGAETQYF. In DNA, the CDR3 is TGCGCCAGCAGCTCGGGCCGGGCAGGGGCAGAGACCCAGTACTTC.

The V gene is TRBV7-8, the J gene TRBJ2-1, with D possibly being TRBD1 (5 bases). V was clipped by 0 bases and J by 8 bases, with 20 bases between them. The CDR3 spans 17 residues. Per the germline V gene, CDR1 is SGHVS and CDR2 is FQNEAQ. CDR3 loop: CASSLAVRRTTGYEQFF. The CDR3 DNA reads TGTGCCAGCAGCTTAGCGGTACGAAGGACAACTGGTTATGAGCAGTTCTTC.

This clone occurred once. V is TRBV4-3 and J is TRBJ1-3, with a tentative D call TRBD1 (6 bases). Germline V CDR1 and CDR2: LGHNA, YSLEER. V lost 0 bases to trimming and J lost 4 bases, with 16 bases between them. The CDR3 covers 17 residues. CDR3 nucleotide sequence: TGCGCCAGCAGCCAAGATCTTGGGGGGGCTAACGGAAACACCATATATTTT. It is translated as CASSQDLGGANGNTIYF.

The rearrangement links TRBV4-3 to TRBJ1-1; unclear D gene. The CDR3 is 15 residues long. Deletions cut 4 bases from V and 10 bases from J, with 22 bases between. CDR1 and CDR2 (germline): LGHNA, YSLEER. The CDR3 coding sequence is TGCGCCAGCAGCCCCAGGAGTGCGGCGACACTAGGAGCTTTCTTT. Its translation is CASSPRSAATLGAFF.

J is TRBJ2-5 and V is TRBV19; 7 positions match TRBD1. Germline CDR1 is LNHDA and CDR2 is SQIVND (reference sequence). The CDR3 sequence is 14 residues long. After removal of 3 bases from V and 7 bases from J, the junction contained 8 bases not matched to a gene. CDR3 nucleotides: TGTGCCAGTAGTATGGACAGGTCCCTCGGGACCCAGTACTTC. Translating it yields CASSMDRSLGTQYF.

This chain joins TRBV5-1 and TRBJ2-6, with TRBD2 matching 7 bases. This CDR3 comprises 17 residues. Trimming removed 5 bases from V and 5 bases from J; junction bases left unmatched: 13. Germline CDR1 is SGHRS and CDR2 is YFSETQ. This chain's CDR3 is CASRPGGSTTWANVLTF. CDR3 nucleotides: TGCGCCAGCAGGCCCGGGGGGTCCACAACTTGGGCCAACGTCCTGACTTTC.

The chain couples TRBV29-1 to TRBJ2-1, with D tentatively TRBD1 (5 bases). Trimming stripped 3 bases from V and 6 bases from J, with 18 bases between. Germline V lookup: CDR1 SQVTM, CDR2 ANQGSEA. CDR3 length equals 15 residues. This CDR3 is CSVDVLAQQANEQFF. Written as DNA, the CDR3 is TGCAGCGTTGACGTATTGGCGCAACAGGCCAATGAGCAGTTCTTC.

The DNA of the CDR3 is TGTGCCAGCTCACCACCGGGGAGGGCCTCTGGAAACACCATATATTTT. This sequence encodes CASSPPGRASGNTIYF. This sequence joins TRBV18 and TRBJ1-3; unclear D gene. Trimming left V 0 bases short and J 0 bases short, with 9 bases between. The CDR3 loop spans 16 amino acids. Germline values: CDR1 KGHSH, CDR2 LQKENI.

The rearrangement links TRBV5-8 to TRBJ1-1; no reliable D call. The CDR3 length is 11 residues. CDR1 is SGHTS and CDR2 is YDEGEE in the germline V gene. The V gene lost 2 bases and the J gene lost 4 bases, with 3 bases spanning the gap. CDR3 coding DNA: TGTGCCAGCAGCTTCAGCACTGAAGCTTTCTTT. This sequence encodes CASSFSTEAFF.

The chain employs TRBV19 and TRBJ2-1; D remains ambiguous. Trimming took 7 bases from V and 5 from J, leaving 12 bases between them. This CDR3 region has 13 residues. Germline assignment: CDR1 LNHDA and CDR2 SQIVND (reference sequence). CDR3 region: CASKVNRDNEQFF. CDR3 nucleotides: TGTGCCAGTAAGGTCAACCGGGACAATGAGCAGTTCTTC. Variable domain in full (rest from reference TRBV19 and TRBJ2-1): DGGITQSPKYLFRKEGQNVTLSCEQNLNHDAMYWYRQDPGQGLRLIYYSQIVNDFQKGDIAEGYSVSREKKESFPLTVTSAQKNPTAFYLCASKVNRDNEQFFGPGTRLTVL.

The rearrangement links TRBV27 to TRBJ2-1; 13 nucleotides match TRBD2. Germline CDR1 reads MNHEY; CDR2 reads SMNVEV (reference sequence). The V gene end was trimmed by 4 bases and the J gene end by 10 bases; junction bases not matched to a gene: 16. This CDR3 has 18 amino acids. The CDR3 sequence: CASSSLPGTSGIGREQFF. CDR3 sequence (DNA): TGTGCCAGCAGTTCTCTGCCCGGGACTAGCGGGATTGGGCGGGAGCAGTTCTTC.

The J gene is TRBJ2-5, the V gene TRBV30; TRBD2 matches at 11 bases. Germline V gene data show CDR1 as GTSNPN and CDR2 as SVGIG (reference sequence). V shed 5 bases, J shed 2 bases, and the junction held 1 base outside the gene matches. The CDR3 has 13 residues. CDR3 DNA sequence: TGTGCCTGGGTAGCGGGAGGGCAAGAGACCCAGTACTTC. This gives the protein CAWVAGGQETQYF.

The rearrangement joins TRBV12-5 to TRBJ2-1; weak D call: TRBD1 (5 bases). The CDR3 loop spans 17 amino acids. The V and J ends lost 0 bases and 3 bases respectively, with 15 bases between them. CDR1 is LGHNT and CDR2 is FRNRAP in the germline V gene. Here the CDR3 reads CASGLVRAGMGYNEQFF. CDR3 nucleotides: TGTGCTAGTGGTTTGGTACGGGCAGGGATGGGCTACAATGAGCAGTTCTTC.

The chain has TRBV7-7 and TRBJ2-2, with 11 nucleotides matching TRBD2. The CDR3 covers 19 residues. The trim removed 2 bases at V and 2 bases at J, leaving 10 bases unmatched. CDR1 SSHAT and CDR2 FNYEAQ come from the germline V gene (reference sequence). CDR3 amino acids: CASSLNSGGASLNTGELFF. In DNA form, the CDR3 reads TGTGCCAGCAGCTTAAATAGCGGGGGGGCGAGTCTCAACACCGGGGAGCTGTTTTTT.